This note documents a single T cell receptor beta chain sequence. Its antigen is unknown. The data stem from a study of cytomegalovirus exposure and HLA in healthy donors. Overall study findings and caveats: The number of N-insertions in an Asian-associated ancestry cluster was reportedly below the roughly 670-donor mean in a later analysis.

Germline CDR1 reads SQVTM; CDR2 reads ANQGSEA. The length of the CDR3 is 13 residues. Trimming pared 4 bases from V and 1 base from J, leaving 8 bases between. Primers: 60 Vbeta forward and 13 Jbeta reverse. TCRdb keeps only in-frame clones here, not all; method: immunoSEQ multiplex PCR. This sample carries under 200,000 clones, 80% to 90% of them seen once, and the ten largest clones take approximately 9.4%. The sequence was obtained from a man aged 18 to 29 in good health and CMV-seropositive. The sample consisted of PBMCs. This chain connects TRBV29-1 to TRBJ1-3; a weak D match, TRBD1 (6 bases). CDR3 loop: CSVGDRSGNTIYF. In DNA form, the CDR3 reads TGCAGCGTTGGAGACAGGTCTGGAAACACCATATATTTT.